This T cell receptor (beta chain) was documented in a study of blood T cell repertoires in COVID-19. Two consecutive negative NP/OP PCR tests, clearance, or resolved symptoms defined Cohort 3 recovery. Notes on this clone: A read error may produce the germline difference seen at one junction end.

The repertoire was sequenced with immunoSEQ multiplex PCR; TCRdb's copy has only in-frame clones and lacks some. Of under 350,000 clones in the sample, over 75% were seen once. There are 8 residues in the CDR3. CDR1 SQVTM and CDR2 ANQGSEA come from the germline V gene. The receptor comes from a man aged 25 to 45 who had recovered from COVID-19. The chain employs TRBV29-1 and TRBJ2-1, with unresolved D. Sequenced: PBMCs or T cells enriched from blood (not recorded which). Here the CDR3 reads CSVDGPVF. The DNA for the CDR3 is TGCAGCGTTGATGGTCCAGTCTTC.